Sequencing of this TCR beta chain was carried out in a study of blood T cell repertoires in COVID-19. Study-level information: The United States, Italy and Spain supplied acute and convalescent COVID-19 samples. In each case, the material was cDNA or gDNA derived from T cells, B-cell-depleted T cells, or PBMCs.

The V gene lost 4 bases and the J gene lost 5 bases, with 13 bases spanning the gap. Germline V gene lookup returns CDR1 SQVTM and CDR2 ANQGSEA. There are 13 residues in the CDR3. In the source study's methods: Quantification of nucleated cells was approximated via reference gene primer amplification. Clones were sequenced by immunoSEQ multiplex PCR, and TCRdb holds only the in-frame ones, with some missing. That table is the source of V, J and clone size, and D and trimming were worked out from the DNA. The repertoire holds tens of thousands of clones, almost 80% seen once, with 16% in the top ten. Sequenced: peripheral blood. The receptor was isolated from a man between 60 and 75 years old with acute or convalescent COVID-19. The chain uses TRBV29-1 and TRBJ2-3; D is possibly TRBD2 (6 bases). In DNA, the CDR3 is TGCAGCGTTGCAATTCGGAGGGGAGATACGCAGTATTTT. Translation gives CSVAIRRGDTQYF.